Detailed here is one T cell receptor beta chain. The data stem from a study of blood T cell repertoires in COVID-19. The germline V gene has CDR1 KGHSH and CDR2 LQKENI. Trimming shortened V by 0 bases and J by 6 bases, and 9 bases separated the two germline ends. The CDR3 is 13 amino acids. The protocol was immunoSEQ multiplex PCR, while the TCRdb copy is restricted to in-frame clones and leaves out a portion. The sample gives about 230,000 clones, 75% to 90% of which show up once; about 27% is in the top ten. The V call is TRBV18, the J call TRBJ2-7; D is ambiguous. Sequenced sample: peripheral blood. The clonotype was recovered from a man aged 40-50 years with acute or convalescent COVID-19. The CDR3 nucleotides are TGTGCCAGCTCACCACCGAGTCGCGGCGAGCAGTACTTC. Encoded protein: CASSPPSRGEQYF.